This T cell receptor beta chain was sequenced for a study of blood T cell repertoires in COVID-19. Turning to the study itself: Donors in the United States, Italy and Spain gave samples during acute or convalescent COVID-19.

The trim removed 6 bases at V and 3 bases at J, leaving 9 bases unmatched. The CDR3 is 15 residues long. The germline gives CDR1 ENHRY, CDR2 SYGVKD. Under the authors' procedure: Counts of nucleated cells, estimated from reference gene primer amplification, were obtained. Clones were read by immunoSEQ multiplex PCR, and TCRdb kept only the in-frame ones, dropping some. V, J and clone size were drawn from that table, and D and trimming were deduced from the DNA. The sample lists 25,000 to 40,000 clones; about nine tenths were seen once. The sequencing input was peripheral blood. This chain uses TRBV10-3 with TRBJ2-7, with TRBD1 matching 9 bases. This receptor was taken from a human donor with active COVID-19. The donor label of this sample is uncertain. CDR3 sequence (DNA): TGTGCCATCAGGAGGGCGGGACAGGGTTTCTACGAGCAGTACTTC. Residues: CAIRRAGQGFYEQYF.